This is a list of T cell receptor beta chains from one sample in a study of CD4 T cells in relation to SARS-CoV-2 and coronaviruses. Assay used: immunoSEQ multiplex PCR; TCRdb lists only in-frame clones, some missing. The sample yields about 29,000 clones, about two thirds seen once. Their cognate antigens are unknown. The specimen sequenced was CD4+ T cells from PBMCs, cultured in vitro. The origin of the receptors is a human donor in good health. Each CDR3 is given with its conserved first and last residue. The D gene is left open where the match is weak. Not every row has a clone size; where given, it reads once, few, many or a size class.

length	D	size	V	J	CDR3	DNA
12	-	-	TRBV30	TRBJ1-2	CAWTPLSYGYTF	TGTGCCTGGACCCCTCTAAGTTATGGCTACACCTTC
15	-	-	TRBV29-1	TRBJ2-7	CSVEGSTGRGYEQYF	TGCAGCGTTGAAGGGTCGACAGGTCGGGGCTACGAGCAGTACTTC
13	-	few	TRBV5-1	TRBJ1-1	CASSLHGGTEAFF	TGCGCCAGCAGCTTGCATGGGGGCACTGAAGCTTTCTTT
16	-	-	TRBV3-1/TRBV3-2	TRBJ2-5	CASSQEVQGAGETQYF	TGTGCCAGCAGCCAAGAAGTACAGGGCGCAGGAGAGACCCAGTACTTC
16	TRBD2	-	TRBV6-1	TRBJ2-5	CASSEAAGAGGETQYF	TGTGCCAGCAGTGAAGCCGCCGGGGCGGGGGGGGAGACCCAGTACTTC
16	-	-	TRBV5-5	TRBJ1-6	CASSLEYVRANSPLHF	TGTGCCAGCAGCTTGGAGTACGTCAGGGCAAATTCACCCCTCCACTTT
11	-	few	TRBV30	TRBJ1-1	CAWSTADRAFF	TGTGCCTGGAGCACAGCGGATAGGGCTTTCTTT
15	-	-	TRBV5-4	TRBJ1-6	CASSFVGSRNSPLHF	TGTGCCAGCAGCTTCGTAGGGTCTCGTAATTCACCCCTCCACTTT
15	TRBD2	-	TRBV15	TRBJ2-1	CATSPRLAGNNEQFF	TGTGCCACCAGCCCTAGACTAGCGGGGAACAATGAGCAGTTCTTC
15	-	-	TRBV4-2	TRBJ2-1	CASSQESSSYNEQFF	TGTGCCAGCAGCCAAGAGTCGAGCTCCTACAATGAGCAGTTCTTC
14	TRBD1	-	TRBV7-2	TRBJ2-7	CASSFLTGAYEQYF	TGTGCCAGCAGCTTTCTGACAGGGGCGTACGAGCAGTACTTC
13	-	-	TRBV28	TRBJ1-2	CASSLPRPHGYTF	TGTGCCAGCAGTCTCCCCCGGCCCCATGGCTACACCTTC
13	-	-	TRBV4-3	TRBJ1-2	CASSVDGSVGYTF	TGCGCCAGTTCTGTGGATGGGTCGGTTGGCTACACCTTC
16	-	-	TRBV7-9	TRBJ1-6	CASSLEGSSYNSPLHF	TGTGCCAGCAGCTTAGAGGGGAGCTCCTATAATTCACCCCTCCACTTT
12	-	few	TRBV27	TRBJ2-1	CASSLGYNEQFF	TGTGCCAGCAGTTTAGGCTACAATGAGCAGTTCTTC
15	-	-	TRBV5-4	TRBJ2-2	CASSSPRGNTGELFF	TGTGCCAGCAGCTCCCCTAGGGGGAACACCGGGGAGCTGTTTTTT
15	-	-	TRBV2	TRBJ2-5	CASGRQDLFQETQYF	TGTGCCAGCGGGAGACAGGATCTCTTCCAAGAGACCCAGTACTTC
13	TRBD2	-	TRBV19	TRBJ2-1	CASSEILADEQFF	TGTGCCAGTAGCGAAATTCTAGCGGACGAGCAGTTCTTC
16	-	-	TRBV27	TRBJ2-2	CASSFGQLANTGELFF	TGTGCCAGCAGTTTCGGCCAGCTCGCGAACACCGGGGAGCTGTTTTTT
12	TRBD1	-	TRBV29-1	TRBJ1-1	CSGKQGITEAFF	TGCAGCGGGAAACAGGGGATCACTGAAGCTTTCTTT
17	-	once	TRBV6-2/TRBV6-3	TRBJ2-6	CASSYETTPSGANVLTF	TGTGCCAGCAGTTACGAGACAACCCCCTCTGGGGCCAACGTCCTGACTTTC
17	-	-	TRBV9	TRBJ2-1	CASSVASWGSHANEQFF	TGTGCCAGCAGCGTAGCATCGTGGGGGAGTCATGCCAATGAGCAGTTCTTC
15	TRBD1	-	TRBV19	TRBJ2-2	CASKDRGRGTGELFF	TGTGCCAGTAAGGACAGGGGGCGCGGAACCGGGGAGCTGTTTTTT
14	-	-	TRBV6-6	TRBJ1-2	CASRPDLFNYGYTF	TGTGCCAGCAGGCCTGACTTATTCAACTATGGCTACACCTTC
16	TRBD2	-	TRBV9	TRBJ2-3	CASSVGAGGPTDTQYF	TGTGCCAGCAGCGTAGGAGCGGGAGGGCCAACAGATACGCAGTATTTT
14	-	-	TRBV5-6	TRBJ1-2	CASSFGQIFYGYTF	TGTGCCAGCAGCTTTGGCCAGATCTTCTATGGCTACACCTTC
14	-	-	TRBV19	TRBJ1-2	CASSITPTTRGYTF	TGTGCCAGTAGTATCACACCCACCACGCGGGGCTACACCTTC
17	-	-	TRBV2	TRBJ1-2	CASGGPIGGRANYGYTF	TGTGCCAGCGGGGGGCCCATCGGTGGCAGGGCAAACTATGGCTACACCTTC
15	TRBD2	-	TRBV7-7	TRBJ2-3	CASSLGREITDTQYF	TGTGCTAGCAGCTTGGGGCGGGAGATAACAGATACGCAGTATTTT
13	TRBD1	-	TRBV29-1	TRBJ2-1	CSVEGDRGKEQFF	TGCAGCGTTGAGGGGGACAGGGGCAAAGAGCAGTTCTTC
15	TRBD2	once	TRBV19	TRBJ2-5	CASSFGTSGRETQYF	TGTGCCAGTAGTTTCGGGACTAGCGGGAGAGAGACCCAGTACTTC
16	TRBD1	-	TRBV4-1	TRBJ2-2	CASSRITGGITGELFF	TGCGCCAGCAGCCGCATAACAGGGGGCATAACCGGGGAGCTGTTTTTT
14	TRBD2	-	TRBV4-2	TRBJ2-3	CASSQQGGADTQYF	TGTGCCAGCAGCCAACAGGGAGGGGCGGATACGCAGTATTTT
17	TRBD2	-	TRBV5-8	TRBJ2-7	CASSPARLAGFSYEQYF	TGTGCCAGCAGCCCAGCTCGACTAGCGGGATTCTCCTACGAGCAGTACTTC
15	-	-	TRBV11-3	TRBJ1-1	CASSLGRGEGTEAFF	TGTGCCAGCAGCTTAGGTAGAGGGGAAGGAACTGAAGCTTTCTTT
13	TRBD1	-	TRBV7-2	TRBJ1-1	CASSLGQGTEAFF	TGTGCCAGCAGCTTGGGACAGGGCACTGAAGCTTTCTTT
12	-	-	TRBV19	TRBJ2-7	CASSMSAEEQYF	TGTGCCAGTAGTATGTCCGCCGAGGAGCAGTACTTC
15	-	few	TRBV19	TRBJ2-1	CASSIEDFPYNEQFF	TGTGCCAGTAGTATCGAAGACTTCCCCTACAATGAGCAGTTCTTC
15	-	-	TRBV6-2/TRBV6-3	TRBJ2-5	CASSDQGSTQETQYF	TGTGCCAGCAGTGACCAAGGGTCTACTCAAGAGACCCAGTACTTC
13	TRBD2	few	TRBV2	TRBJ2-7	CASSLGTSGEQYF	TGTGCCAGCAGTCTAGGGACTAGCGGCGAGCAGTACTTC
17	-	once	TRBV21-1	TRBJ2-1	CASSNPGQGPSYNEQFF	TGTGCCAGCAGCAATCCCGGACAGGGACCCTCCTACAATGAGCAGTTCTTC
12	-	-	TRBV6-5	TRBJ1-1	CASSPPNTEAFF	TGTGCCAGCAGTCCGCCGAACACTGAAGCTTTCTTT
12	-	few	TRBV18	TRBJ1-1	CASSPEGGEAFF	TGTGCCAGCTCACCAGAAGGAGGGGAAGCTTTCTTT
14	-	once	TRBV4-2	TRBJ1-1	CASSQGQLNTEAFF	TGTGCCAGCAGCCAAGGACAGCTTAACACTGAAGCTTTCTTT
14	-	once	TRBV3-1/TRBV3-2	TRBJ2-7	CASSQLAGRYEQYF	TGTGCCAGCAGCCAACTTGCGGGTCGCTACGAGCAGTACTTC
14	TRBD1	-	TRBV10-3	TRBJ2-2	CATENRGSSGELFF	TGTGCCACGGAAAACAGGGGGTCTAGCGGGGAGCTGTTTTTT
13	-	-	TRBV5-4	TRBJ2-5	CASSFLPRETQYF	TGTGCCAGCAGCTTTCTGCCAAGGGAGACCCAGTACTTC
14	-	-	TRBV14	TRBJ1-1	CASSQPPGNTEAFF	TGTGCCAGCAGCCAACCCCCAGGGAACACTGAAGCTTTCTTT
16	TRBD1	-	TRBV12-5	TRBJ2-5	CASGSPGQARRETQYF	TGTGCTAGTGGTTCCCCCGGACAGGCGAGAAGAGAGACCCAGTACTTC
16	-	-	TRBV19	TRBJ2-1	CASSMGYLRTYNEQFF	TGTGCCAGTAGTATGGGCTACTTACGAACCTACAATGAGCAGTTCTTC
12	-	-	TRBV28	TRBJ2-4	CASSWGLNIQYF	TGTGCCAGCAGTTGGGGACTGAACATTCAGTACTTC
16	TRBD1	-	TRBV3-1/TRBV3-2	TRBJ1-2	CASSLAYRTGSQGYTF	TGTGCCAGCAGCCTCGCGTACCGGACAGGTTCACAGGGCTACACCTTC
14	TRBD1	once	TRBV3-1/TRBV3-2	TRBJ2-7	CASSPRQGAYEQYF	TGTGCCAGCAGCCCAAGACAGGGGGCCTACGAGCAGTACTTC
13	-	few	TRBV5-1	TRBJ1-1	CASSFMDGTEAFF	TGCGCCAGCAGCTTCATGGACGGGACTGAAGCTTTCTTT